The clone carrying this T cell receptor (beta chain) was seen just once. Its antigen is unknown. Using immunoSEQ multiplex PCR, the repertoire was profiled, and TCRdb retains in-frame clones only, with some absent. Seen here are about 74,000 clones, more than 75% observed once, and the top ten hold 6.5% to 7.5%. This sample stems from a study of OX40 agonist ivuxolimab in advanced cancers. In the study overall: The diagnoses of dose-escalation patients were hepatocellular carcinoma, melanoma, renal cell or head and neck cancer. Those enrolled were 82.7% male, with a mean age of 60 years and ages from roughly 20 to 90. Broader study findings: At doses 0.1 to 3.0 mg/kg, CD4+ and CD8+ clones expanded.

V shed 5 bases, J shed 2 bases, and the junction held 8 bases outside the gene matches. The CDR3 covers 16 residues. Germline assignment: CDR1 SEHNR and CDR2 FQNEAQ (reference sequence). This TCR was recovered from an adult with an advanced solid tumor such as melanoma, head and neck, liver or kidney cancer. The chain joins TRBV7-9 to TRBJ2-3, with TRBD2 matching over 9 bases. The specimen comprised CD4+ or CD8+ T cells sorted from blood, sampled in a trial of the OX40 agonist ivuxolimab. The CDR3 reads CASSPGTSRNTDTQYF. Here the CDR3 DNA reads TGTGCCAGCAGCCCCGGGACTAGCAGAAACACAGATACGCAGTATTTT.